One and the same sample provided the 17 T cell receptor beta chains below, sequenced in a study of blood T cell repertoires in COVID-19 (dated by TCRdb to 2018 to 2021). Library preparation employed the immunoSEQ multiplex PCR assay. TCRdb mirrors the immuneACCESS table, restricted to in-frame sequences. Some clones are absent from its copies; in checked studies, under half trace to an unresolved V gene, and the reason for the others is unknown. This sample lists 200,000 to 250,000 clones; over 60% were detected once. Around 5.8% of the sample is in the top ten clones. The sequencing input was peripheral blood. These receptors originate from a woman aged 65 to 85 with acute or convalescent COVID-19.

The chain has TRBV29-1 and TRBJ2-7, with D tentatively TRBD2 (6 bases). Germline CDR1 is SQVTM and CDR2 is ANQGSEA. Trimming left V 5 bases short and J 3 bases short, with 14 bases between. The CDR3 has 13 residues. The CDR3 coding sequence is TGCAGCGTTATCGGGGGAGCCAACTACGAGCAGTACTTC. Protein: CSVIGGANYEQYF.

In this sample, this clone turned up a few times. The chain couples TRBV3-1 (or the pseudogene TRBV3-2) to TRBJ2-5; 7 bases line up with TRBD2. Trimming took 0 bases from V and 4 from J; bases not matched to a gene: 8. There are 16 residues in the CDR3. Germline V gene data show CDR1 as LGHDT and CDR2 as YNNKEL (reference sequence). CDR3 sequence (DNA): TGTGCCAGCAGCCAAGATTCACCCATAGCGGGAGAGACCCAGTACTTC. Protein sequence: CASSQDSPIAGETQYF.

The chain is built from TRBV7-2 and TRBJ1-1; D unclear. The CDR3 is made up of 15 amino acids. The V end lost 2 bases, the J end lost 3 bases, and 13 bases lay between the germline ends. Germline assignment: CDR1 SGHTA and CDR2 FQGNSA. CDR3 residues: CASSLSFSRHTEAFF. CDR3 nucleotide sequence: TGTGCCAGCAGCTTATCATTTTCGCGGCACACTGAAGCTTTCTTT.

This chain joins TRBV30 and TRBJ2-4, with 12 bases matching TRBD2. This CDR3 contains 14 residues. Trimming removed 5 bases from V and 6 bases from J; junction bases left unmatched: 5. The germline CDR1 and CDR2 sequences are GTSNPN and SVGIG (reference sequence). The DNA of the CDR3 is TGTGCCTGGGCTAGCGGGAGGGGGATAAACATTCAGTACTTC. Protein sequence: CAWASGRGINIQYF.

This clone is a singleton in its sample. The chain combines TRBV11-1 with TRBJ2-1; 8 bases map to TRBD1. CDR1 SGHAT and CDR2 FQDESV come from the germline V gene (reference sequence). Unmatched junction bases numbered 1, after V lost 1 base and J lost 8 bases. CDR3 size: 13 residues. The CDR3 protein is CASSLGQGYEQFF. The CDR3 coding sequence is TGTGCCAGCAGCTTAGGACAGGGGTATGAGCAGTTCTTC.

This chain links TRBV10-3 with TRBJ2-1, with 8 bases identical to TRBD2. The germline V gene encodes CDR1 ENHRY and CDR2 SYGVKD. Trimming at V came to 6 bases and at J to 4 bases, leaving 5 bases not matched to a gene. This CDR3 region has 14 residues. The CDR3 is CAISSAGAYNEQFF. The CDR3 DNA sequence: TGTGCCATCAGCTCAGCGGGAGCGTACAATGAGCAGTTCTTC.

This clone was observed once. The chain couples TRBV19 to TRBJ2-7, with D tentatively TRBD2 (5 bases). CDR3 size: 13 residues. Germline-derived CDR1 and CDR2 are LNHDA and SQIVND (reference sequence). Trimming removed 1 base from V and 6 bases from J, with 10 bases in between. The CDR3 sequence is CASSIGGLSEQYF. The CDR3 DNA reads as TGTGCCAGTAGTATAGGTGGACTGAGCGAGCAGTACTTC.

The chain has TRBV24-1 and TRBJ1-2, with D possibly TRBD1 on 5 matching bases. CDR1 and CDR2 (germline): KGHDR, SFDVKD. Trimming removed 4 bases from V and 4 bases from J, with 12 bases in between. This CDR3 is built from 14 residues. The CDR3 loop is CATSDSDRSYGYTF. The CDR3 DNA is TGTGCCACCAGTGACTCTGACAGAAGCTATGGCTACACCTTC.

V usage is TRBV19 and J usage is TRBJ2-1, with 11 bases identical to TRBD1. The CDR3 is made up of 15 amino acids. The V gene's germline CDR1 is LNHDA and CDR2 SQIVND (reference sequence). Unmatched junction bases numbered 6, after V lost 4 bases and J lost 7 bases. CDR3 sequence (DNA): TGTGCCAGTAGTAGGGGACAGGGGGAGAGAAATGAGCAGTTCTTC. Translated, it gives CASSRGQGERNEQFF.

With respect to this clone: Additional DNA sequences in this sample encode the identical CDR3. The V gene is TRBV9, the J gene TRBJ2-3; D remains unclear. In germline, CDR1 is SGDLS, CDR2 YYNGEE. V was cut by 2 bases and J by 1 base, with 5 bases left in between. The CDR3 has 13 amino acids. The CDR3 sequence is CASSVSGTDTQYF. The CDR3 DNA is TGTGCCAGCAGCGTCAGCGGCACAGATACGCAGTATTTT.

A single count supports this clone. This chain links TRBV28 with TRBJ2-7; tentatively, D is TRBD1 (5 bases). V lost 5 bases and J 0 bases, leaving 11 bases between the germline ends. This CDR3 has 14 residues. Germline V gives CDR1 MDHEN, CDR2 SYDVKM. As DNA, the CDR3 is TGTGCCAGCAGTCGACAGCCACTCTCCTACGAGCAGTACTTC. It yields the protein CASSRQPLSYEQYF.

The chain employs TRBV9 and TRBJ1-2; D is perhaps TRBD1 (6 bases). V shed 3 bases and J shed 8 bases, with 17 bases lying between them. The CDR3 has 14 residues. The germline gives CDR1 SGDLS, CDR2 YYNGEE. The CDR3 loop reads CASSATLGQSGYTF. In DNA, the CDR3 is TGTGCCAGCAGCGCCACTCTTGGACAGTCCGGCTACACCTTC.

This clone came up a few times. The rearrangement links TRBV29-1 to TRBJ1-1; 8 bases are a match to TRBD1. J was trimmed by 1 base and V by 5 bases; bases with no gene match: 21. The germline V gene has CDR1 SQVTM and CDR2 ANQGSEA. This CDR3 has 19 residues. The CDR3 DNA sequence: TGCAGCGTTTTCGAAAAACGCCGGACCGGACAGGGACCGAACACTGAAGCTTTCTTT. It specifies CSVFEKRRTGQGPNTEAFF.

The chain couples TRBV3-1 (or the pseudogene TRBV3-2) to TRBJ2-1, with 9 bases lining up with TRBD2. The germline CDR1 and CDR2 sequences are LGHDT and YNNKEL (reference sequence). This CDR3 comprises 15 residues. Trimming took 1 base from V and 8 from J; bases not matched to a gene: 6. The CDR3 DNA is TGTGCCAGCAGCCAAGTGGCTAGCGGGAATGATGAGCAGTTCTTC. It yields the protein CASSQVASGNDEQFF.

The sample holds a few counts of this clone. J is TRBJ2-2 and V is TRBV24-1; 12 nucleotides agree with TRBD2. Germline CDR1 and CDR2: KGHDR and SFDVKD. The CDR3 has 17 residues. J lost 0 bases, V lost 3 bases, and 1 base had no gene match. CDR3 nucleotides: TGTGCCACCAGTGATAGGACTAGCGGGACGAACACCGGGGAGCTGTTTTTT. Translation: CATSDRTSGTNTGELFF.

The chain has TRBV2 and TRBJ1-2, with D possibly TRBD1 on 5 matching bases. The length of the CDR3 is 13 residues. The germline CDR1 and CDR2 sequences are SNHLY and FYNNEI. With 1 base removed from V and 7 bases from J, the gap between germline ends came to 10 bases. The CDR3 DNA sequence: TGTGCCAGCAGTGAAGGCAGGGTAGGTGGCTACACCTTC. It is translated as CASSEGRVGGYTF.

V and J are TRBV30 and TRBJ1-1; no clear D. The CDR3 covers 12 residues. The germline CDR1 and CDR2 sequences are GTSNPN and SVGIG (reference sequence). Trimming cost V 0 bases and J 2 bases, with 4 bases left between them. This chain's CDR3 is CAWSVHNTEAFF. The CDR3 nucleotides read TGTGCCTGGAGTGTACACAACACTGAAGCTTTCTTT.